A single sample gave rise to the 13 T cell receptor beta chains below, sequenced in a study of T cell responses to AZD1222 COVID-19 vaccine. TCRdb's copy holds only in-frame clones and misses some; the assay was immunoSEQ multiplex PCR. The repertoire consists of approximately 110,000 clones, with 70% to 90% occurring once and the leading ten covering about 2.5%. The sample here was peripheral blood, taken 28 days after the second AZD1222 dose. The receptors here all came from an adult who received the AZD1222 COVID-19 vaccine.

The chain combines TRBV15 with TRBJ2-7, with a possible D match to TRBD1 (7 bases). Germline lookup yields CDR1 LNHNV and CDR2 YYDKDF (reference sequence). Deletions cut 4 bases from V and 3 bases from J, with 13 bases between. This CDR3 spans 14 amino acids. The CDR3 is CATSKAGQNYEQYF. CDR3 sequence (DNA): TGTGCCACCAGCAAGGCGGGACAGAACTACGAGCAGTACTTC.

The sample holds one count of this clone. The J gene is TRBJ2-1, the V gene TRBV27; TRBD2 agrees at 8 bases. The CDR3 sequence is 15 residues long. Germline loops: CDR1 MNHEY, CDR2 SMNVEV (reference sequence). Trimming at V came to 3 bases and at J to 4 bases, leaving 5 bases not matched to a gene. The DNA of the CDR3 is TGTGCCAGCAGTTTGGTGACTAGCGAGTACAATGAGCAGTTCTTC. Translated: CASSLVTSEYNEQFF.

The V and J genes are TRBV28 and TRBJ1-4; 9 positions agree with TRBD1. After removal of 6 bases from V and 4 bases from J, the junction contained 6 bases not matched to a gene. Germline V gene lookup returns CDR1 MDHEN and CDR2 SYDVKM. The CDR3 is 15 residues long. DNA of the CDR3: TGTGCCAGCAGACCGCCGGGACAGGGTAATGAAAAACTGTTTTTT. Translating it yields CASRPPGQGNEKLFF.

The chain carries TRBV27 and TRBJ1-1; D unresolved. Germline lookup yields CDR1 MNHEY and CDR2 SMNVEV (reference sequence). CDR3 length: 14 amino acids. The germline V and J ends were trimmed by 2 bases and 2 bases, with 9 bases remaining between them. The CDR3 region is CASSLRQFNTEAFF. Written as DNA, the CDR3 is TGTGCCAGCAGTTTAAGGCAGTTCAACACTGAAGCTTTCTTT.

The chain is built from TRBV2 and TRBJ1-2; D unclear. Germline loops: CDR1 SNHLY, CDR2 FYNNEI. The CDR3 has 11 amino acids. V lost 6 bases and J lost 8, with 10 bases in between. The CDR3 bases are TGTGCCAGCAGGTTAAGTCCCGGCTACACCTTC. Protein: CASRLSPGYTF.

The rearrangement joins TRBV2 to TRBJ1-6; D uncertain. Trimming removed 6 bases at V and 5 bases at J, with 8 bases between. The CDR3 covers 13 residues. Per the germline V gene, CDR1 is SNHLY and CDR2 is FYNNEI. CDR3 residues: CASRQRNNSPLHF. CDR3 coding DNA: TGTGCCAGCAGACAACGAAATAATTCACCCCTCCACTTT.

V gene TRBV28 combines with J gene TRBJ1-3, with D perhaps TRBD1 (5 bases). Looked up from germline, CDR1 is MDHEN and CDR2 is SYDVKM. This CDR3 comprises 17 residues. Trimming took off 5 bases at V and 2 bases at J, with 19 bases between the two ends. The CDR3 DNA reads TGTGCCAGCAGTGAGCCCCCATGGGGGGTAGCTGGAAACACCATATATTTT. It translates to CASSEPPWGVAGNTIYF.

This clone was observed a single time. This chain links TRBV30 with TRBJ1-1; the D gene is possibly TRBD1 (6 bases). Germline V lookup: CDR1 GTSNPN, CDR2 SVGIG (reference sequence). The CDR3 consists of 13 residues. V lost 1 base and J lost 3, with 9 bases in between. The CDR3 here is CAWSGTAYTEAFF. The DNA of the CDR3 is TGTGCCTGGAGTGGGACAGCTTACACTGAAGCTTTCTTT.

This clone appeared a few times. The rearrangement links TRBV7-9 to TRBJ2-7, with 7 bases that match TRBD1. This CDR3 contains 14 residues. Trimming cost V 7 bases and J 0 bases; bases outside gene matches: 6. Germline V gives CDR1 SEHNR, CDR2 FQNEAQ (reference sequence). The CDR3, as DNA: TGTGCCAGCACCCACAGGGGTAGCTCCTACGAGCAGTACTTC. This sequence encodes CASTHRGSSYEQYF. The full variable domain, rest sourced from reference TRBV7-9 and TRBJ2-7, is DTGVSQNPRHKITKRGQNVTFRCDPISEHNRLYWYRQTLGQGPEFLTYFQNEAQLEKSRLLSDRFSAERPKGSFSTLEIQRTEQGDSAMYLCASTHRGSSYEQYFGPGTRLTVT.

The V gene is TRBV7-8, the J gene TRBJ2-3; D perhaps matches TRBD1 (5 bases). CDR1 SGHVS and CDR2 FQNEAQ come from the germline V gene. The V and J ends lost 2 bases and 0 bases respectively, with 12 bases between them. The CDR3 extends over 16 amino acids. CDR3 amino acids: CASSLWSGRSTDTQYF. The CDR3 nucleotides are TGTGCCAGCAGCTTATGGTCAGGGCGAAGCACAGATACGCAGTATTTT.

J is TRBJ2-7 and V is TRBV28; tentative D call: TRBD1 (5 bases). Per the germline V gene, CDR1 is MDHEN and CDR2 is SYDVKM. Trimming took 6 bases from V and 4 from J, leaving 13 bases between them. The CDR3 is made up of 13 amino acids. CDR3 sequence reads: CASSSSRVYEQYF. CDR3 nucleotides: TGTGCCAGCAGCTCCTCCAGGGTTTACGAGCAGTACTTC. The full variable domain, its missing parts supplied by reference TRBV28 and TRBJ2-7, is DVKVTQSSRYLVKRTGEKVFLECVQDMDHENMFWYRQDPGLGLRLIYFSYDVKMKEKGDIPEGYSVSREKKERFSLILESASTNQTSMYLCASSSSRVYEQYFGPGTRLTVT.

The chain employs TRBV20-1 and TRBJ2-7; no reliable D call. V was shortened by 3 bases and J by 4 bases, with 4 bases between the two germline ends. CDR3 length: 10 residues. The germline CDR1 and CDR2 sequences are DFQATT and SNEGSKA (reference sequence). The DNA of the CDR3 is TGCAGTGCTAGGAATTACGAGCAGTACTTC. It codes for CSARNYEQYF.

The rearrangement joins TRBV19 to TRBJ1-2; D unclear. This CDR3 comprises 12 residues. Trimming shortened V by 3 bases and J by 6 bases, and 8 bases separated the two germline ends. Germline V gene lookup returns CDR1 LNHDA and CDR2 SQIVND (reference sequence). CDR3 sequence: CASSIRGNGYTF. The CDR3 nucleotides read TGTGCCAGTAGTATTAGAGGTAATGGCTACACCTTC.